This entry features one T cell receptor (beta chain) sequence. This clone has a handful of counts. Its antigen remains unidentified. No base qualities exist here, and no much larger clone lies one base off it. The record originates from a study of T cell responses to AZD1222 COVID-19 vaccine (dated by TCRdb to 2020 to 2022). Regarding the study in general: Because spike-specific TCR depth and breadth did not differ between the two schedules, AZD1222 recipients who got a second dose at roughly 4 weeks were pooled with those who got a second dose at roughly 12 weeks. Trial participants were enrolled by age into subgroups of 18-55, 56-69 and 70-plus years, and around 150, 29 and 61 TCR-sequenced participants, respectively, were included in these subgroups. A total of 233 trial participants underwent TCR sequencing, of whom about 210 received two doses of AZD1222 and about 26 received two doses of the MenACWY control vaccine. On the study overall, not on this receptor specifically: Because no day 14 peak-response samples were available, the repertoires could be characterized only after the peak T cell response. Most participants were white British and females outnumbered males, and the authors suggested that clonal diversity may have been underestimated. Conclusions about previously exposed vaccinees are limited, since just five or six AZD1222 recipients were seropositive for SARS-CoV-2 at baseline. After two AZD1222 doses, both the breadth and the depth of spike-specific TCRs were significantly higher than at day 0 and than in MenACWY recipients. CD4 TCRs associated with the vaccine covered the entire spike protein, and the dominant responses were in regions 160-218 and 743-854. The 56-69-year group was small, and its depth increase did not reach significance, likely because of low power. Reportedly, close to half of the unique spike-specific TCRs recognized epitopes lying outside the regions that are mutated in the B.1.351 and B.1.1.7 variants.

The CDR3 regions of human TCRbeta chains were analyzed by immunosequencing. As for the original processing: TCRs in the repertoires were matched against a reference library of SARS-CoV-2-specific TCRs that had been generated with the MIRA antigen-specificity platform. Breadth was defined as the fraction of unique TCRs that were SARS-CoV-2-associated. Depth was defined as the fraction of total T cells that were SARS-CoV-2-associated. Using the MIRA data, every spike-specific TCR was mapped to the spike region that the TCR reacted to and assigned to either a CD4 or a CD8 class. Log10-transformed breadth and depth values were compared by one-way ANOVA with Sidak's multiple comparisons tests. The immuneACCESS repertoire file appears here via TCRdb, limited to in-frame rearrangements. These files lack a portion of the clones; in checked studies, under half of the deficit traces to unresolved V genes, and the cause of the others is not known. V and J calls and clone size are given by that table; D and trimming were obtained from the DNA. The sample table records under 150,000 clones; 85% to 95% of these occur just once. About 1.5% of the sample lies in the top ten.

In the germline V gene, CDR1 corresponds to SGHTA and CDR2 to FQGNSA. Relative to germline, V is 0 bases shorter and J is 0 bases shorter, with 9 bases between their ends. Including the terminal cysteine and phenylalanine, the CDR3 comprises 16 residues. The entry retains the CDR3 DNA only, 48 bases that are in frame from base 1. The time point label of this sample denotes: baseline before first vaccination. Samples from vaccinated people were obtained from the UK trials COV001 and COV002, which included a single-blind randomized controlled phase 2/3 trial of AZD1222 (ChAdOx1 nCoV-19) in healthy adults. Trial participant PBMC samples were collected at day 0 and day 28 after the second dose for TCRbeta chain sequencing.

The TCR sequence derives from an adult in good health. This sequence uses TRBV7-2 and TRBJ2-1; a confident D gene designation cannot be given. Sequencing was performed on peripheral blood, taken on day 0 of AZD1222 vaccination. The DNA reads as follows: TGTGCCAGCAGCTTAGCGCACCGGATCTCCTACAATGAGCAGTTCTTC. Its coded protein is CASSLAHRISYNEQFF.